The rows below give T cell receptor beta chains drawn from one sample of a study of shared clonotypes between healthy human individuals. Clones were read by immunoSEQ multiplex PCR, and TCRdb kept only the in-frame ones, dropping some. This sample has some 600,000 clones; approximately 96% occur once, and the top ten carry 0.11%. Sequences were obtained from naive CD8+ T cells sorted from blood. The source of these receptors is a woman under 40 in good health. Both conserved end residues are part of each CDR3. The order of the fields is D gene, V gene, clone size, J gene, CDR3 protein, CDR3 DNA. D genes are given only for firm matches. The size of a clone is reported for some rows only, either as once, few or many, or as a class for expanded clones.

D gene: NA; V gene: TRBV27; clone size: NA; J gene: TRBJ2-5; CDR3 protein: CASSLGTSFRETQYF; CDR3 DNA: TGTGCCAGCAGTTTAGGAACGAGTTTCCGGGAGACCCAGTACTTC
D gene: NA; V gene: TRBV9; clone size: NA; J gene: TRBJ2-3; CDR3 protein: CASSGQDTLSTDTQYF; CDR3 DNA: TGTGCCAGCAGCGGGCAGGACACCCTTAGCACAGATACGCAGTATTTT
D gene: NA; V gene: TRBV6-9; clone size: once; J gene: TRBJ1-1; CDR3 protein: CASSRGWNTEAFF; CDR3 DNA: TGTGCCAGCAGCAGGGGCTGGAACACTGAAGCTTTCTTT
D gene: NA; V gene: TRBV5-6; clone size: NA; J gene: TRBJ2-3; CDR3 protein: CASSLEQIGDTQYF; CDR3 DNA: TGTGCCAGCAGCTTGGAACAGATCGGAGATACGCAGTATTTT
D gene: NA; V gene: TRBV12-2; clone size: NA; J gene: TRBJ2-7; CDR3 protein: CASRRGQGVHQDEQYF; CDR3 DNA: TGTGCAAGTCGCAGGGGTCAGGGAGTTCATCAGGACGAGCAGTACTTC
D gene: NA; V gene: TRBV14; clone size: NA; J gene: TRBJ2-7; CDR3 protein: CASSHGPFYEQYF; CDR3 DNA: TGTGCCAGCAGCCACGGACCTTTCTACGAGCAGTACTTC
D gene: NA; V gene: TRBV28; clone size: NA; J gene: TRBJ1-5; CDR3 protein: CASSFDSEGGSNQPQHF; CDR3 DNA: TGTGCCAGCAGTTTTGATTCTGAAGGGGGTAGCAATCAGCCCCAGCATTTT
D gene: NA; V gene: TRBV29-1; clone size: NA; J gene: TRBJ1-4; CDR3 protein: CSVEDWKKLFF; CDR3 DNA: TGCAGCGTTGAAGATTGGAAAAAACTGTTTTTT
D gene: TRBD2; V gene: TRBV14; clone size: NA; J gene: TRBJ2-1; CDR3 protein: CASSPYSGLAGYNEQFF; CDR3 DNA: TGTGCCAGCAGCCCATATTCGGGACTAGCGGGGTACAATGAGCAGTTCTTC
D gene: NA; V gene: TRBV21-1; clone size: NA; J gene: TRBJ2-7; CDR3 protein: CASRTGQGEQYF; CDR3 DNA: TGTGCCAGCAGGACAGGACAGGGCGAGCAGTACTTC
D gene: NA; V gene: TRBV12-2; clone size: NA; J gene: TRBJ2-5; CDR3 protein: CASRLETEGQETQYF; CDR3 DNA: TGTGCAAGTCGCTTAGAAACGGAGGGGCAGGAGACCCAGTACTTC
D gene: TRBD2; V gene: TRBV5-1; clone size: NA; J gene: TRBJ2-1; CDR3 protein: CASSLVGLAGGVNNEQFF; CDR3 DNA: TGCGCCAGCAGCTTGGTGGGACTAGCGGGAGGAGTGAACAATGAGCAGTTCTTC
D gene: NA; V gene: TRBV5-1; clone size: NA; J gene: TRBJ2-7; CDR3 protein: CASSSGGNSGEQYF; CDR3 DNA: TGCGCCAGCAGCTCGGGCGGGAATTCGGGCGAGCAGTACTTC
D gene: NA; V gene: TRBV10-3; clone size: NA; J gene: TRBJ2-7; CDR3 protein: CAISRAGDTYEQYF; CDR3 DNA: TGTGCCATTAGTAGGGCGGGTGACACCTACGAGCAGTACTTC
D gene: NA; V gene: TRBV5-6; clone size: NA; J gene: TRBJ2-1; CDR3 protein: CASSLALKGKRNEQFF; CDR3 DNA: TGTGCCAGCAGCTTGGCCTTGAAGGGTAAGAGGAATGAGCAGTTCTTC
D gene: NA; V gene: TRBV5-1; clone size: NA; J gene: TRBJ1-1; CDR3 protein: CASSLDRGAEAFF; CDR3 DNA: TGCGCCAGCAGCTTGGATCGGGGCGCTGAAGCTTTCTTT
D gene: NA; V gene: TRBV19; clone size: NA; J gene: TRBJ1-5; CDR3 protein: CASSDDGSNQPQHF; CDR3 DNA: TGTGCCAGTAGCGATGACGGGAGCAATCAGCCCCAGCATTTT
D gene: TRBD2; V gene: TRBV28; clone size: NA; J gene: TRBJ2-5; CDR3 protein: CASSSREVETQYF; CDR3 DNA: TGTGCCAGCAGTTCGCGGGAGGTGGAGACCCAGTACTTC
D gene: NA; V gene: TRBV28; clone size: NA; J gene: TRBJ2-7; CDR3 protein: CASKATGTHYEQYF; CDR3 DNA: TGTGCCAGCAAAGCCACCGGGACTCACTACGAGCAGTACTTC
D gene: NA; V gene: TRBV10-3; clone size: once; J gene: TRBJ1-5; CDR3 protein: CAISETGSNQPQHF; CDR3 DNA: TGTGCCATCAGTGAGACAGGTAGCAATCAGCCCCAGCATTTT
D gene: NA; V gene: TRBV11-2; clone size: NA; J gene: TRBJ2-1; CDR3 protein: CASSLEGWGSWYDEQFF; CDR3 DNA: TGTGCCAGCAGCTTAGAGGGCTGGGGGAGTTGGTACGATGAGCAGTTCTTC
D gene: NA; V gene: TRBV5-8; clone size: NA; J gene: TRBJ1-3; CDR3 protein: CASSLGIGTSSGNTIYF; CDR3 DNA: TGTGCCAGCAGCTTGGGGATAGGAACCAGCTCTGGAAACACCATATATTTT
D gene: NA; V gene: TRBV5-6; clone size: NA; J gene: TRBJ1-1; CDR3 protein: CASSLAGSTEAFF; CDR3 DNA: TGTGCCAGCAGCTTGGCAGGTAGCACTGAAGCTTTCTTT
D gene: NA; V gene: TRBV28; clone size: NA; J gene: TRBJ1-3; CDR3 protein: CASTPSIIREHSGNTIYF; CDR3 DNA: TGTGCCAGCACCCCTTCGATTATTCGGGAACACTCTGGAAACACCATATATTTT
D gene: NA; V gene: TRBV2; clone size: NA; J gene: TRBJ1-2; CDR3 protein: CASTSGALPRGGYTF; CDR3 DNA: TGTGCCAGCACCTCAGGCGCCTTACCCCGAGGAGGCTACACCTTC